The present TCR beta chain was sequenced within a study of T-cell reconstitution after alpha-beta-depleted transplantation in children (dated by TCRdb to the mid-2010s). Background for the entire study: Using TCR repertoire profiling, the study followed T-cell immune reconstitution in a quantitative way in children after TCRalphabeta/CD19-depleted allogeneic hematopoietic cell transplantation.

Sequences MNHEY (CDR1) and SMNVEV (CDR2) are obtained from the germline V gene (reference sequence). Relative to germline, V is 4 bases shorter and J is 4 bases shorter, with 11 bases between their ends. The CDR3 runs 15 amino acids, cysteine and phenylalanine included. Only the CDR3 DNA stays, 45 bases, in frame from base 1. A word on this clonotype: Its antigen is still unknown. No base-level quality is on record; no much larger clone is a single base apart.

Receptor amplification or capture employed PCR. Instrument on record: Illumina HiSeq 2500. To normalize quantification of the TCRbeta repertoire, the TCR libraries were built with molecular barcoding that relied on unique molecular identifiers. TCRdb trimmed public reads at Q25 via fastp, called clones via MiXCR and kept in-frame beta chains. Rows with one shared CDR3 protein collapse into an entry with the most common genes and DNA. The sample data list over 550,000 distinct CDR3 sequences, and over 9.5% of these were observed just once. About 4% of the sample belongs to the ten largest clones. The chain links TRBV27 with TRBJ2-6, with no confidently assigned D gene. The receptor was isolated from a human donor who donated a stem cell graft to a child with acute myeloid leukemia. This material consisted of PBMCs from the stem cell graft donor, taken from the stem cell graft. The bases read TGTGCCAGCAGTTACCCGGCGACCGGGGCCAACGTCCTGACTTTC. Protein translation: CASSYPATGANVLTF.